The sequence of this TCR beta chain was determined in a study of identical twins. TCRdb reprocessed the 5' RACE reads via MiXCR and lists one record per CDR3 protein. The sample records around 1.7 million distinct CDR3 sequences, around a third being singletons. Overall study findings and caveats: Out-of-frame beta chain sequences displayed weaker excess sharing between twins. Conclusions rested on cross-sectional statistics rather than following the same donors. Models underestimated out-of-frame TCR alpha sharing in monozygotic twins.

In this sample, this clonotype turned up a few times. No antigen is known for it. Germline CDR1 and CDR2: SGHVS and FQNEAQ. Trimming removed 4 bases at V and 5 bases at J, with 14 bases between. The CDR3 has 14 residues. Sequences were obtained from cord blood. The chain links TRBV7-8 to TRBJ1-2; perhaps TRBD1 as D (5 bases). The TCR originated in a newborn girl in good health. The DNA for the CDR3 is TGTGCCAGCAGCTCAATGCGGGGGGTTTATGGCTACACCTTC. Translation: CASSSMRGVYGYTF.